The 25 T cell receptor beta chains below come from one sample, sequenced in a study of T-cell memory formation after mild COVID-19. TCRdb processed the 5' RACE reads anew with MiXCR; each CDR3 protein has one entry. The repertoire includes roughly 510,000 distinct CDR3 sequences, 15% to 20% of them detected once, and about 8.6% sits in the top ten. Material for sequencing was PBMCs or a T cell subset sorted from them (not recorded which). These receptors originate from an adult woman who had mild COVID-19 (a few samples of this study predate the infection). Cell type and time point are not known.

The rearrangement uses TRBV5-1 and TRBJ2-4, with 8 bases lining up with TRBD2. This CDR3 is 15 amino acids long. Germline V lookup: CDR1 SGHRS, CDR2 YFSETQ. V lost 0 bases to trimming and J lost 6 bases; unmatched junction nucleotides: 5. The DNA of the CDR3 is TGCGCCAGCAGCTTGGTTAGCGGGGTTGGAAACATTCAGTACTTC. Translating gives CASSLVSGVGNIQYF.

This clonotype was recorded a few times. The chain uses TRBV19 and TRBJ2-7; 8 nucleotides match TRBD2. CDR1 and CDR2 from the germline V gene are LNHDA and SQIVND (reference sequence). V dropped 2 bases and J dropped 3; count of bases not matched to a gene: 3. This CDR3 contains 14 residues. The CDR3 sequence: CASSIRSGSYEQYF. The CDR3 nucleotides are TGTGCCAGTAGTATAAGAAGCGGGAGCTACGAGCAGTACTTC.

The rearrangement links TRBV3-1 to TRBJ1-1, with 7 bases that match TRBD1. Per germline, CDR1 LGHDT and CDR2 YNNKEL (reference sequence). This CDR3 is 14 amino acids long. With 5 bases clipped from V and 1 base from J, the junction kept 4 bases outside the gene matches. CDR3 bases: TGTGCCAGCAGCGCATACAGGGGGAACACTGAAGCTTTCTTT. Translating it yields CASSAYRGNTEAFF. The full variable domain, with the rest looked up from reference TRBV3-1 and TRBJ1-1, is DTAVSQTPKYLVTQMGNDKSIKCEQNLGHDTMYWYKQDSKKFLKIMFSYNNKELIINETVPNRFSPKSPDKAHLNLHINSLELGDSAVYFCASSAYRGNTEAFFGQGTRLTVV.

The gene calls are TRBV7-6 and TRBJ2-3; the D gene is possibly TRBD1 (5 bases). From germline, CDR1 is SGHVS and CDR2 FNYEAQ. The length of the CDR3 is 15 residues. Trimming pared 0 bases from V and 5 bases from J, leaving 12 bases between. The CDR3 sequence: CASSLAGRQEDTQYF. The CDR3 DNA sequence: TGTGCCAGCAGCTTAGCGGGGCGTCAGGAAGATACGCAGTATTTT.

The chain couples TRBV12-3 or TRBV12-4 to TRBJ2-4, with TRBD1 identical over 9 bases. The junction had 6 bases not matched to a gene; V was cut back by 5 bases and J by 4 bases. The CDR3 is 15 residues long. The CDR3 region is CASSPHRGQKNIQYF. CDR3 DNA sequence: TGTGCCAGCAGTCCCCACAGGGGGCAGAAAAACATTCAGTACTTC.

V usage is TRBV12-3 or TRBV12-4 and J usage is TRBJ1-1, with 7 bases aligning to TRBD1. The CDR3 has 13 residues. Trimming took 4 bases from V and 9 from J; bases not matched to a gene: 8. CDR3 nucleotide sequence: TGTGCCAGCAGTTCGGACAGGCGATTTCAAGCTTTCTTT. The encoded protein is CASSSDRRFQAFF.

CDR3 nucleotides: TGCGCCAGCAAGGGAAAGGAGCCCCCTTTCTTC. Translated, it gives CASKGKEPPFF. The chain couples TRBV5-1 to TRBJ2-1; D unclear. The CDR3 consists of 11 residues. Germline loops: CDR1 SGHRS, CDR2 YFSETQ. The V end was cut by 6 bases, the J end by 16 bases, with 17 bases between. Complete variable domain (other parts from reference TRBV5-1 and TRBJ2-1): KAGVTQTPRYLIKTRGQQVTLSCSPISGHRSVSWYQQTPGQGLQFLFEYFSETQRNKGNFPGRFSGRQFSNSRSEMNVSTLELGDSALYLCASKGKEPPFFGPGTRLTVL.

This clonotype was picked up a small number of times. The chain is built from TRBV3-1 and TRBJ1-2; the D gene is possibly TRBD1 (5 bases). This CDR3 is built from 17 residues. V lost 1 base and J lost 4, with 19 bases in between. Germline CDR1 is LGHDT and CDR2 is YNNKEL (reference sequence). This CDR3 is CASSQAIMGLRGYGYTF. The CDR3, as DNA: TGTGCCAGCAGCCAAGCTATCATGGGACTCCGAGGCTATGGCTACACCTTC.

Many counts were recorded for this clonotype. The rearrangement uses TRBV6-5 and TRBJ2-1, with 11 nucleotides matching TRBD2. The CDR3 length is 17 residues. In germline, CDR1 is MNHEY, CDR2 SVGAGI. Trimming cost V 0 bases and J 3 bases; bases outside gene matches: 4. As DNA, the CDR3 is TGTGCCAGCAGTTACTCTAGCGGGGGGGCAAGCTACAATGAGCAGTTCTTC. This codes for CASSYSSGGASYNEQFF.

The V and J genes are TRBV5-6 and TRBJ1-2; D uncertain. The V end lost 4 bases, the J end lost 5 bases, and 18 bases lay between the germline ends. The germline V gene has CDR1 SGHDT and CDR2 YYEEEE. CDR3 length: 15 amino acids. Here the CDR3 DNA reads TGTGCCAGCAGCCCGCCCTTTGACAAGCGTTATGGCTACACCTTC. This gives the protein CASSPPFDKRYGYTF.

This clonotype was seen only a few times. CDR3 amino acids: CASSQETGPSFLDNEKLFF. Written as DNA, the CDR3 is TGCGCCAGCAGCCAAGAAACGGGCCCGTCCTTCTTAGATAATGAAAAACTGTTTTTT. The rearrangement links TRBV4-1 to TRBJ1-4; no clear D gene. This CDR3 contains 19 residues. Trimming removed 0 bases at V and 4 bases at J, with 21 bases between. Looked up from germline, CDR1 is MGHRA and CDR2 is YSYEKL.

V is TRBV24-1 and J is TRBJ1-3; D uncertain. This CDR3 is 13 amino acids long. Trimming left V 3 bases short and J 4 bases short, with 6 bases between. Looked up from germline, CDR1 is KGHDR and CDR2 is SFDVKD. The CDR3 DNA sequence: TGTGCCACCAGTGATCCCGTGGGAAACACCATATATTTT. This translates into CATSDPVGNTIYF.

This clonotype was observed a handful of times. The rearrangement joins TRBV5-4 to TRBJ2-5; 7 bases fit TRBD2. Per germline, CDR1 SGHNT and CDR2 YYREEE (reference sequence). The CDR3 is 14 amino acids. With 4 bases clipped from V and 3 bases from J, the junction kept 6 bases outside the gene matches. The CDR3 sequence is CASSPGLVEETQYF. The CDR3 DNA follows: TGTGCCAGCAGCCCCGGACTAGTGGAAGAGACCCAGTACTTC.

The CDR3 nucleotides are TGCGCCAGCAGGTCGGACAGGGGGCGAGATACGCAGTATTTT. Translated, it gives CASRSDRGRDTQYF. The chain joins TRBV5-1 to TRBJ2-3; 11 nucleotides match TRBD1. The V and J ends lost 5 bases and 5 bases, in that order; junction bases with no gene match: 4. The CDR3 covers 14 residues. Germline V gives CDR1 SGHRS, CDR2 YFSETQ.

This clonotype was observed a few times. The rearrangement uses TRBV20-1 and TRBJ2-6; a weak D match, TRBD2 (5 bases). Trimming removed 3 bases from V and 4 bases from J, with 7 bases in between. CDR1 is DFQATT and CDR2 is SNEGSKA in the germline V gene (reference sequence). The CDR3 runs to 13 residues. The CDR3 DNA follows: TGCAGTGCTAGGGGGAGAGGGGCCAACGTCCTGACTTTC. Translated, it gives CSARGRGANVLTF.

V is TRBV3-1 and J is TRBJ1-1, with D unclear. V lost 1 base and J lost 4, with 10 bases in between. Germline values: CDR1 LGHDT, CDR2 YNNKEL (reference sequence). CDR3 length: 14 residues. The CDR3 sequence: CASSQVGVTTEAFF. The CDR3 region has the DNA TGTGCCAGCAGCCAAGTGGGAGTTACCACTGAAGCTTTCTTT.

A few counts support this clonotype. V and J are TRBV20-1 and TRBJ2-3; 11 bases are a match to TRBD2. Per germline, CDR1 DFQATT and CDR2 SNEGSKA (reference sequence). The J segment lost 4 bases and the V segment lost 3 bases, leaving 3 bases of the junction unmatched. This CDR3 is 14 amino acids long. The chain's CDR3 is CSARGTSGSDTQYF. The CDR3 region has the DNA TGCAGTGCTAGGGGGACTAGCGGTTCAGATACGCAGTATTTT.

The chain combines TRBV19 with TRBJ2-7, with 8 nucleotides matching TRBD1. The CDR3 is 13 amino acids. With V trimmed by 4 bases and J by 5 bases, 4 bases remained unmatched. Germline loops: CDR1 LNHDA, CDR2 SQIVND (reference sequence). In DNA form, the CDR3 reads TGTGCCAGTAGTACAGGGGGCTCAAACGAGCAGTACTTC. Translating gives CASSTGGSNEQYF.

The chain couples TRBV29-1 to TRBJ1-3; the D is unclear. Trimming took 4 bases from V and 3 from J, leaving 13 bases between them. The CDR3 totals 14 residues. Per germline, CDR1 SQVTM and CDR2 ANQGSEA. The CDR3 DNA reads TGCAGCGTTGCGGCAGCCGCTCTTGGAAACACCATATATTTT. The encoded protein is CSVAAAALGNTIYF.

The chain links TRBV6-5 to TRBJ1-1; D is perhaps TRBD1 (5 bases). This CDR3 contains 15 residues. The germline V gene encodes CDR1 MNHEY and CDR2 SVGAGI. V lost 2 bases to trimming and J lost 1 base, with 11 bases between them. For the CDR3, the DNA is TGTGCCAGCAGTTACCGGTCAGGGCGGAACACTGAAGCTTTCTTT. It translates to CASSYRSGRNTEAFF.

This clonotype showed up just a few times. Here the CDR3 reads CASSPRGTGVYEQYF. CDR3 DNA: TGTGCCAGCAGTCCCCGTGGGACGGGAGTCTACGAGCAGTACTTC. The V gene is TRBV13, the J gene TRBJ2-7, with D possibly matching TRBD2 (6 bases). CDR1 is PRHDT, CDR2 FYEKMQ, per germline (reference sequence). V was shortened by 6 bases and J by 3 bases, with 18 bases between the two germline ends. CDR3 length equals 15 residues.

The V call is TRBV7-8, the J call TRBJ2-1; 9 bases align to TRBD1. This CDR3 contains 13 residues. Germline V CDR1 and CDR2: SGHVS, FQNEAQ. Unmatched junction bases numbered 5, after V lost 5 bases and J lost 9 bases. CDR3 sequence: CASSQGTGLEQFF. The CDR3 nucleotides read TGTGCCAGCAGCCAAGGGACAGGGCTTGAGCAGTTCTTC.

This clonotype was picked up a small number of times. The chain's CDR3 is CSTGRGRGYTF. The CDR3 nucleotides read TGCAGTACGGGACGGGGTAGGGGCTACACCTTC. J is TRBJ1-2 and V is TRBV20-1, with D possibly matching TRBD1 (5 bases). Looked up from germline, CDR1 is DFQATT and CDR2 is SNEGSKA (reference sequence). V dropped 8 bases and J dropped 8 bases, with 15 bases sitting between them. CDR3 size: 11 residues.

The chain links TRBV6-2 or TRBV6-3 to TRBJ1-6; TRBD1 aligns across 7 bases. Looked up from germline, CDR1 is MNHEY and CDR2 is SVGEGT. The CDR3 runs 15 residues. With 7 bases clipped from V and 13 bases from J, the junction kept 16 bases outside the gene matches. CDR3 in amino acids: CASNAGTAPPFPLHF. CDR3 sequence (DNA): TGTGCCAGCAACGCCGGGACAGCGCCTCCCTTTCCCCTCCACTTT.

There are a few counts of this clonotype. V usage is TRBV7-6 and J usage is TRBJ1-1; 8 bases match TRBD1. Germline values: CDR1 SGHVS, CDR2 FNYEAQ. Germline trimming cut 6 bases from V and 1 base from J; bases unmatched to any gene: 7. The CDR3 contains 15 residues. The CDR3 region is CASSLTGVRNTEAFF. The DNA of the CDR3 is TGTGCCAGCAGTTTGACAGGGGTTCGGAACACTGAAGCTTTCTTT.